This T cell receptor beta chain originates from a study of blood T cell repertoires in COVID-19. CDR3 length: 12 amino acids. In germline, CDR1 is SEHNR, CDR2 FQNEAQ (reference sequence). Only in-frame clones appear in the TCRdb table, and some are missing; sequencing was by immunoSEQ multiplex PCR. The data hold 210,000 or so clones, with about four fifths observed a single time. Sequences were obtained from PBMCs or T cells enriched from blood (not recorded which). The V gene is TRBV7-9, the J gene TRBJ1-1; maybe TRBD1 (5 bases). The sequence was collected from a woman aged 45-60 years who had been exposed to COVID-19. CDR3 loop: CAVEGQNTEAFF. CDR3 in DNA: TGTGCGGTGGAGGGGCAGAACACTGAAGCTTTCTTT.